Below, 14 T cell receptor beta chains from the same sample are listed, as sequenced in a study of blood T cell repertoires in COVID-19. Repertoires were generated with immunoSEQ multiplex PCR, while TCRdb's copy carries only in-frame clones and drops some. The sample lists 360,000 or so clones, roughly four fifths occurring once. What was sequenced was PBMCs or T cells enriched from blood (not recorded which). Every receptor here comes from a woman aged 45-59 years who had recovered from COVID-19.

This clone was counted a few times. V is TRBV7-2 and J is TRBJ1-6, with 9 bases matching TRBD1. The V segment lost 5 bases and the J segment 10 bases; nucleotides outside the gene matches: 6. The CDR3 has 14 amino acids. The germline V gene has CDR1 SGHTA and CDR2 FQGNSA. The CDR3 DNA reads as TGTGCCAGCAGCCCGGGACAGGGTAACTCACCCCTCCACTTT. Residues: CASSPGQGNSPLHF.

This clone was counted a single time. The CDR3 DNA sequence: TGTGCCAGTAGTATAGGTGTTTCGACAGCAGGGGGAGAGACCCAGTACTTC. This encodes CASSIGVSTAGGETQYF. The chain has TRBV19 and TRBJ2-5; 7 bases align to TRBD1. The J segment lost 4 bases and the V segment lost 1 base, leaving 12 bases of the junction unmatched. This CDR3 region has 17 residues. CDR1 is LNHDA, CDR2 SQIVND, per germline (reference sequence).

The chain is built from TRBV28 and TRBJ2-7, with a weak D call TRBD1 (5 bases). CDR1 is MDHEN, CDR2 SYDVKM, per germline. V was trimmed by 3 bases and J by 3 bases, leaving 9 bases between them. This CDR3 comprises 13 residues. CDR3 residues: CASSFKGFYEQYF. CDR3 DNA: TGTGCCAGCAGTTTTAAGGGGTTCTACGAGCAGTACTTC.

The chain links TRBV4-3 to TRBJ1-4, with no clear D. Per germline, CDR1 LGHNA and CDR2 YSLEER. V was pared by 0 bases and J by 11 bases, with 22 bases between. CDR3 size: 17 residues. CDR3 DNA sequence: TGCGCCAGCAGCCAAGATTATCGAGTTCTCAGCGGGGTGAAACTGTTTTTT. This sequence encodes CASSQDYRVLSGVKLFF.

The chain uses TRBV2 and TRBJ1-6; D is ambiguous. V lost 7 bases, J lost 10 bases, and 14 bases lay in between. The CDR3 is 13 residues long. The germline gives CDR1 SNHLY, CDR2 FYNNEI. The CDR3: CASKWTPGSPLHF. Written as DNA, the CDR3 is TGTGCCAGCAAGTGGACCCCGGGATCACCCCTCCACTTT.

The chain combines TRBV19 with TRBJ1-4; TRBD1 matches at 7 bases. V dropped 6 bases and J dropped 4; count of bases not matched to a gene: 5. This CDR3 region has 14 residues. Germline V CDR1 and CDR2: LNHDA, SQIVND (reference sequence). The CDR3 coding sequence is TGTGCCAGTAGACCGGGACAGAATAATGAAAAACTGTTTTTT. Protein product: CASRPGQNNEKLFF.

CDR3 sequence: CASSLVRASGRETQYF. The CDR3 bases are TGTGCCAGCAGCTTGGTTCGGGCTAGCGGGAGAGAGACCCAGTACTTC. This chain links TRBV5-8 with TRBJ2-5; TRBD2 matches at 10 bases. From germline, CDR1 is SGHTS and CDR2 YDEGEE. The V and J ends lost 0 bases and 4 bases, in that order; junction bases with no gene match: 6. The CDR3 extends over 16 amino acids.

The gene calls are TRBV27 and TRBJ2-6; TRBD1 matches at 10 bases. Losses at the gene ends were 5 bases for V and 4 bases for J; bases not matched to a gene: 11. This CDR3 is 18 amino acids long. The germline gives CDR1 MNHEY, CDR2 SMNVEV (reference sequence). The CDR3 bases are TGTGCCAGCAGTACATGGACAGGGGGGTTGGACGGGGCCAACGTCCTGACTTTC. Translation gives CASSTWTGGLDGANVLTF. Drawing the rest from reference TRBV27 and TRBJ2-6, the complete variable domain is EAQVTQNPRYLITVTGKKLTVTCSQNMNHEYMSWYRQDPGLGLRQIYYSMNVEVTDKGDVPEGYKVSRKEKRNFPLILESPSPNQTSLYFCASSTWTGGLDGANVLTFGAGSRLTVL.

The chain uses TRBV7-9 and TRBJ2-5, with D perhaps matching TRBD2 (5 bases). Germline V lookup: CDR1 SEHNR, CDR2 FQNEAQ (reference sequence). Trimming took 4 bases from V and 4 from J, leaving 13 bases between them. The CDR3 sequence is 14 residues long. CDR3 residues: CASSYLTGIETQYF. The CDR3 region has the DNA TGTGCCAGCAGCTACCTAACGGGGATAGAGACCCAGTACTTC.

The J gene is TRBJ1-6, the V gene TRBV14; 8 nucleotides align to TRBD1. Germline CDR1 SGHDN, CDR2 FVKESK. Trimming cost V 4 bases and J 6 bases; bases outside gene matches: 2. This CDR3 has 14 residues. In nucleotides, the CDR3 is TGTGCCAGCAGCCGCGGACAGGGTAATTCACCCCTCCACTTT. Protein: CASSRGQGNSPLHF.

Only a few counts were recorded for this clone. The CDR3, as DNA: TGTGCCAGCAGCCCCGTCCCGGAGACCCAGTACTTC. This encodes CASSPVPETQYF. The V and J genes are TRBV7-9 and TRBJ2-5; no clear D gene. V was shortened by 5 bases and J by 5 bases, with 9 bases between the two germline ends. The CDR3 sequence is 12 residues long. From germline, CDR1 is SEHNR and CDR2 FQNEAQ (reference sequence).

The chain joins TRBV7-9 to TRBJ1-2, with 7 positions matching TRBD1. CDR3 length equals 16 residues. V shed 5 bases and J 2 bases; nucleotides not matched to a gene: 11. CDR1 is SEHNR and CDR2 is FQNEAQ in the germline V gene (reference sequence). CDR3 nucleotides: TGTGCCAGCAGCCGGCCCGGGACAGATGCAAACTATGGCTACACCTTC. Translation gives CASSRPGTDANYGYTF.

V is TRBV30 and J is TRBJ1-2, with D possibly matching TRBD1 (6 bases). The V gene's germline CDR1 is GTSNPN and CDR2 SVGIG (reference sequence). V lost 5 bases and J 0 bases, leaving 10 bases between the germline ends. This CDR3 is built from 13 residues. CDR3 in amino acids: CAWRDNSNYGYTF. The DNA for the CDR3 is TGTGCCTGGCGGGACAACTCTAACTATGGCTACACCTTC.

The table lists this clone with many counts. The chain is built from TRBV7-9 and TRBJ2-3; weak D call: TRBD2 (5 bases). Germline V gene sequence: CDR1 SEHNR, CDR2 FQNEAQ (reference sequence). The CDR3 sequence is 15 residues long. Trimming pared 1 base from V and 1 base from J, leaving 9 bases between. This CDR3 is CASSLGRTGTDTQYF. The CDR3, as DNA: TGTGCCAGCAGCTTAGGGAGGACGGGCACAGATACGCAGTATTTT.